This T cell receptor (beta chain) came from a study of cytomegalovirus exposure and HLA in healthy donors. The study ran its PCR with 60 Vbeta and 13 Jbeta primers. TCRdb's copy holds only in-frame clones and misses some; the assay was immunoSEQ multiplex PCR. The data hold 85,000 to 100,000 clones, with 55% to 75% observed a single time. CDR1 and CDR2 (germline): SGDLS, YYNGEE. The CDR3 is 16 residues long. The material sequenced was PBMCs. The sequence was collected from a man between 60 and 75 years old in good health and CMV-seronegative. V is TRBV9 and J is TRBJ2-5, with TRBD2 identical over 8 bases. Near its end, the DNA agrees better with TRBJ2-7, so the J call may be wrong. CDR3 nucleotides: TGTGCCAGCAGCGTTGGCCCGGGAGGGCCCCCCTACGAGCAGTACTTC. Translating gives CASSVGPGGPPYEQYF.